Each of the 21 T cell receptor beta chains below was sequenced from the same sample in a study of cytotoxic CD8 clonotypes in ibrutinib-treated CLL. The protocol was immunoSEQ multiplex PCR, while the TCRdb copy is restricted to in-frame clones and leaves out a portion. Of about 25,000 clones in the sample, 55% to 70% were seen once. The sample was PBMCs, taken at disease progression, from a patient treated with ibrutinib. The source is a human donor with chronic lymphocytic leukemia.

This clone came up a few times. The chain carries TRBV27 and TRBJ2-5, with 7 bases matching TRBD2. Germline trimming cut 6 bases from V and 0 bases from J; bases unmatched to any gene: 4. The CDR3 is made up of 14 amino acids. Per germline, CDR1 MNHEY and CDR2 SMNVEV (reference sequence). The CDR3 DNA is TGTGCCAGCAGATTCGGGAGGTACCAAGAGACCCAGTACTTC. It yields the protein CASRFGRYQETQYF.

The rearrangement uses TRBV5-4 and TRBJ1-3; D might be TRBD1 (5 bases). The V end was cut by 4 bases, the J end by 2 bases, with 10 bases between. The CDR3 has 14 amino acids. Germline V gene sequence: CDR1 SGHNT, CDR2 YYREEE (reference sequence). CDR3 residues: CASSPGTAGNTIYF. In DNA form, the CDR3 reads TGTGCCAGCAGCCCCGGGACGGCTGGAAACACCATATATTTT.

This clone turned up a few times. J is TRBJ1-2 and V is TRBV5-5; tentatively, D is TRBD1 (6 bases). Germline-derived CDR1 and CDR2 are SGHKS and YYEKEE (reference sequence). The V gene lost 4 bases and the J gene lost 7 bases, with 14 bases spanning the gap. The CDR3 sequence is 13 residues long. The chain's CDR3 is CASSPRDTSGYTF. As DNA, the CDR3 is TGTGCCAGCAGCCCCCGGGACACAAGTGGCTACACCTTC. Full variable domain (rest looked up from reference TRBV5-5 and TRBJ1-2): DAGVTQSPTHLIKTRGQQVTLRCSPISGHKSVSWYQQVLGQGPQFIFQYYEKEERGRGNFPDRFSARQFPNYSSELNVNALLLGDSALYLCASSPRDTSGYTFGSGTRLTVV.

This chain uses TRBV5-1 with TRBJ1-2; D gene unclear. Germline V gives CDR1 SGHRS, CDR2 YFSETQ. The CDR3 consists of 15 residues. V was pared by 4 bases and J by 4 bases, with 17 bases between. The CDR3 nucleotides read TGCGCCAGCAGCCCTGATTGGACCTTAACCTATGGCTACACCTTC. Translating gives CASSPDWTLTYGYTF.

V usage is TRBV4-1 and J usage is TRBJ2-2; D not resolved. CDR1 and CDR2 (germline): MGHRA, YSYEKL. Trimming removed 4 bases at V and 1 base at J, with 10 bases between. CDR3 size: 15 residues. The CDR3 protein is CASSPWTGNTGELFF. CDR3 bases: TGCGCCAGCAGCCCTTGGACGGGGAACACCGGGGAGCTGTTTTTT.

This clone was detected only a few times. The V and J genes are TRBV2 and TRBJ1-2; 11 positions agree with TRBD1. V was clipped by 5 bases and J by 7 bases; unmatched bases: 9. Germline CDR1 is SNHLY and CDR2 is FYNNEI. This CDR3 region has 15 residues. The CDR3 protein is CASSLPPGQGVGYTF. CDR3 DNA: TGTGCCAGCAGTCTTCCGCCGGGACAGGGGGTTGGCTACACCTTC.

The sample holds a few counts of this clone. This chain connects TRBV5-5 to TRBJ2-5; 7 bases are a match to TRBD1. CDR3 length equals 14 residues. Germline V gene sequence: CDR1 SGHKS, CDR2 YYEKEE (reference sequence). V lost 3 bases, J lost 4 bases, and 6 bases stayed unmatched. The CDR3 sequence: CASSSKTGIETQYF. Here the CDR3 DNA reads TGTGCCAGCAGCTCGAAGACAGGGATAGAGACCCAGTACTTC. The variable domain in full, completed from reference TRBV5-5 and TRBJ2-5, reads DAGVTQSPTHLIKTRGQQVTLRCSPISGHKSVSWYQQVLGQGPQFIFQYYEKEERGRGNFPDRFSARQFPNYSSELNVNALLLGDSALYLCASSSKTGIETQYFGPGTRLLVL.

V and J are TRBV5-4 and TRBJ2-2; D tentatively reads TRBD1 or TRBD2 (5 bases each). The CDR3 is 13 amino acids. V was trimmed by 3 bases and J by 7 bases, leaving 10 bases between them. Germline assignment: CDR1 SGHNT and CDR2 YYREEE (reference sequence). DNA for the CDR3: TGTGCCAGCAGCTGGGGGAGCGGCGGGGAGCTGTTTTTT. Protein sequence: CASSWGSGGELFF.

This sequence joins TRBV30 and TRBJ1-5; no clear D. Trimming took off 1 base at V and 5 bases at J, with 12 bases between the two ends. The CDR3 spans 14 residues. CDR1 and CDR2 (germline): GTSNPN, SVGIG (reference sequence). In DNA, the CDR3 is TGTGCCTGGAGTGACCTACATGAGGATCAGCCCCAGCATTTT. Translated: CAWSDLHEDQPQHF.

The V call is TRBV27, the J call TRBJ2-7; D not resolved. The germline CDR1 and CDR2 sequences are MNHEY and SMNVEV (reference sequence). V lost 5 bases to trimming and J lost 0 bases, with 11 bases between them. The CDR3 is 14 residues long. The CDR3 region is CASSPGARSYEQYF. For the CDR3, the DNA is TGTGCCAGCAGTCCTGGAGCCCGCTCCTACGAGCAGTACTTC.

A single count supports this clone. This rearrangement joins TRBV19 to TRBJ1-2; 7 positions match TRBD1. The V gene end was trimmed by 1 base and the J gene end by 3 bases; junction bases not matched to a gene: 5. The CDR3 covers 15 residues. From germline, CDR1 is LNHDA and CDR2 SQIVND (reference sequence). CDR3 coding DNA: TGTGCCAGTAGTATAGGCGGGCAGGGGGACTATGGCTACACCTTC. This encodes CASSIGGQGDYGYTF.

The gene calls are TRBV6-5 and TRBJ1-1, with 9 bases identical to TRBD1. With V trimmed by 2 bases and J by 8 bases, 3 bases remained unmatched. CDR3 length: 13 residues. Germline V CDR1 and CDR2: MNHEY, SVGAGI. The CDR3 is CASSYGGQGEAFF. The CDR3 DNA reads TGTGCCAGCAGTTACGGTGGACAGGGGGAAGCTTTCTTT.

The gene calls are TRBV6-1 and TRBJ1-5; D not certain. CDR3 length: 13 residues. V dropped 1 base and J dropped 4 bases, with 5 bases sitting between them. The germline gives CDR1 MNHNS, CDR2 SASEGT. CDR3 residues: CASSEERNQPQHF. CDR3 DNA sequence: TGTGCCAGCAGTGAAGAGCGGAATCAGCCCCAGCATTTT.

The chain combines TRBV27 with TRBJ1-2, with 8 bases that match TRBD1. After removal of 7 bases from V and 0 bases from J, the junction contained 4 bases not matched to a gene. The CDR3 is 14 residues long. The germline CDR1 and CDR2 sequences are MNHEY and SMNVEV (reference sequence). The CDR3 loop reads CASTPRGPNYGYTF. CDR3 coding DNA: TGTGCCAGCACCCCCAGGGGGCCTAACTATGGCTACACCTTC.

The chain combines TRBV18 with TRBJ1-5, with 7 bases aligning to TRBD1. Germline CDR1 and CDR2: KGHSH and LQKENI. CDR3 length: 12 amino acids. The V segment lost 3 bases and the J segment 7 bases; nucleotides outside the gene matches: 0. This CDR3 reads CASSPTGQPQHF. The DNA of the CDR3 is TGTGCCAGCTCACCGACAGGGCAGCCCCAGCATTTT. Full variable domain (remainder filled in from reference TRBV18 and TRBJ1-5): NAGVMQNPRHLVRRRGQEARLRCSPMKGHSHVYWYRQLPEEGLKFMVYLQKENIIDESGMPKERFSAEFPKEGPSILRIQQVVRGDSAAYFCASSPTGQPQHFGDGTRLSIL.

This clone rates as medium-sized (0.01 to 0.1%). The J gene is TRBJ1-2, the V gene TRBV7-8; 11 bases line up with TRBD1. This CDR3 has 13 amino acids. Germline lookup yields CDR1 SGHVS and CDR2 FQNEAQ. V shed 5 bases and J 8 bases; nucleotides not matched to a gene: 4. CDR3 DNA: TGTGCCAGCAGCCCAGGACAGGGGGCAGGCTACACCTTC. Residues: CASSPGQGAGYTF.

The rearrangement links TRBV29-1 to TRBJ1-1; D ambiguous. V was clipped by 6 bases and J by 6 bases, with 20 bases between them. This CDR3 is built from 14 residues. CDR1 and CDR2 (germline): SQVTM, ANQGSEA. The CDR3 here is CSVALDPGSAEAFF. CDR3 in DNA: TGCAGCGTCGCACTCGACCCCGGGTCAGCTGAAGCTTTCTTT.

V usage is TRBV27 and J usage is TRBJ1-1, with 8 bases matching TRBD1. This CDR3 is 17 amino acids long. J lost 0 bases, V lost 8 bases, and 14 bases had no gene match. Germline V lookup: CDR1 MNHEY, CDR2 SMNVEV (reference sequence). CDR3 in amino acids: CASGTGQGKGMNTEAFF. DNA of the CDR3: TGTGCCAGCGGGACCGGACAGGGCAAGGGTATGAACACTGAAGCTTTCTTT.

V usage is TRBV2 and J usage is TRBJ1-4, with D unclear. Deletions cut 3 bases from V and 5 bases from J, with 10 bases between. This CDR3 spans 14 amino acids. Germline CDR1 SNHLY, CDR2 FYNNEI. The CDR3 here is CASSDRNENEKLFF. In DNA, the CDR3 is TGTGCCAGCAGTGATAGGAATGAGAATGAAAAACTGTTTTTT.

The gene calls are TRBV5-4 and TRBJ2-6; TRBD1 aligns across 9 bases. V was clipped by 3 bases and J by 2 bases; unmatched bases: 6. Looked up from germline, CDR1 is SGHNT and CDR2 is YYREEE (reference sequence). This CDR3 region has 17 residues. CDR3 nucleotides: TGTGCCAGCAGCTCCGGACAGGGGAGTGCTGGGGCCAACGTCCTGACTTTC. As protein: CASSSGQGSAGANVLTF.

This clone was observed once. This sequence joins TRBV9 and TRBJ1-5; a possible D gene is TRBD1 (5 bases). Germline CDR1 is SGDLS and CDR2 is YYNGEE. This CDR3 is built from 16 residues. The V end lost 0 bases, the J end lost 2 bases, and 12 bases lay between the germline ends. CDR3 protein: CASSVGGGDGNQPQHF. The DNA for the CDR3 is TGTGCCAGCAGCGTAGGCGGGGGGGATGGCAATCAGCCCCAGCATTTT.